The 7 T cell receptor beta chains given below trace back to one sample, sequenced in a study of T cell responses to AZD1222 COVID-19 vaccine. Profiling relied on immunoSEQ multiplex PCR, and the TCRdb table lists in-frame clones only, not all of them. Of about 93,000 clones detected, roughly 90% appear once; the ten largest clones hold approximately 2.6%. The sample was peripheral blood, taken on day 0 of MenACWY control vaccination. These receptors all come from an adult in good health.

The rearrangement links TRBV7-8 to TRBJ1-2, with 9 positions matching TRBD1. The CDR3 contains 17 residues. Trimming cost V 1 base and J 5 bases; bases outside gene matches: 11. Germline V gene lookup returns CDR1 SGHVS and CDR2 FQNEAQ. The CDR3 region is CASSLGQLGTGRYGYTF. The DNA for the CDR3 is TGTGCCAGCAGCTTAGGGCAGTTAGGGACAGGGAGGTATGGCTACACCTTC.

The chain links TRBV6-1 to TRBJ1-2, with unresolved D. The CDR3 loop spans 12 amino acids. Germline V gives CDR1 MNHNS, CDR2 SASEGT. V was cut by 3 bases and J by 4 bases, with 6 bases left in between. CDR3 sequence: CASSEFGYGYTF. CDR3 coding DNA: TGTGCCAGCAGTGAGTTTGGCTATGGCTACACCTTC.

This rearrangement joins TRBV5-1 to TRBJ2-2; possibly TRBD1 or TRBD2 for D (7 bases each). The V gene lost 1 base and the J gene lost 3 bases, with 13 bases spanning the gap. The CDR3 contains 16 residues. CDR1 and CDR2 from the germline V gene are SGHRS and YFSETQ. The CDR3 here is CASSLRPGGDTGELFF. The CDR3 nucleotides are TGCGCCAGCAGCTTGAGGCCAGGGGGGGACACCGGGGAGCTGTTTTTT.

The DNA of the CDR3 is TGTGCCAGCAGCCCCTTAGACCTGAACACTGAAGCTTTCTTT. It codes for CASSPLDLNTEAFF. The V call is TRBV6-5, the J call TRBJ1-1; D remains ambiguous. Trimming removed 6 bases at V and 0 bases at J, with 11 bases between. There are 14 residues in the CDR3. Germline values: CDR1 MNHEY, CDR2 SVGAGI.

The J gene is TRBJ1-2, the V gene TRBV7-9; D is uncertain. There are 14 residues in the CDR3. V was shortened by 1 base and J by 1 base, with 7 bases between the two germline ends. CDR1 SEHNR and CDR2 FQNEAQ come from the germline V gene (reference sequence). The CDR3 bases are TGTGCCAGCAGCTTAGAGTACAGTAACTATGGCTACACCTTC. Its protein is CASSLEYSNYGYTF.

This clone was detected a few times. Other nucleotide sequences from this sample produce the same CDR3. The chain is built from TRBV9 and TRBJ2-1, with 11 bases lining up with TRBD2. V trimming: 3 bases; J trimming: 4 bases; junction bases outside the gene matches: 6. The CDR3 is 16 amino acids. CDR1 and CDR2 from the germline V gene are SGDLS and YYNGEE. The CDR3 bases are TGTGCCAGCAGCGAGTCCGGGACTAGCGGTTACAATGAGCAGTTCTTC. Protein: CASSESGTSGYNEQFF.

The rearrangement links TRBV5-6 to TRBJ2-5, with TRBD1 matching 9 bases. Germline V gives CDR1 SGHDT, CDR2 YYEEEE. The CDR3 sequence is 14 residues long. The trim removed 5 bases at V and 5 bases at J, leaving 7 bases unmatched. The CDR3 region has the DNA TGTGCCAGCAGTAGGGACAGGGTGGGGGAGACCCAGTACTTC. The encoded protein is CASSRDRVGETQYF.